This is a list of T cell receptor beta chains from one sample in a study of T cell changes during pregnancy in multiple sclerosis. This table comes from immunoSEQ multiplex PCR, and its TCRdb copy is limited to in-frame clones, with some not included. The profile shows around 100,000 clones, 90% to 95% of them singletons. The sequenced sample was peripheral blood, obtained before pregnancy. The receptors stem from a female donor with multiple sclerosis, enrolled in a pregnancy study. Each CDR3 is given with its conserved first and last residue. A D gene is named only where the DNA matches it firmly. Clone size is not always given. Where it is, it says once, few, many or a class for expanded clones.

v_call: TRBV19
cdr3_length: 17
d_call: TRBD2
clone_size: -
j_call: TRBJ2-4
cdr3_aa: CASSQYGGSLAKNIQYF
cdr3_nt: TGTGCCAGTAGTCAATACGGGGGGTCGTTAGCCAAAAACATTCAGTACTTC

v_call: TRBV25-1
cdr3_length: 15
d_call: -
clone_size: once
j_call: TRBJ2-7
cdr3_aa: CASSDPTNRPYEQYF
cdr3_nt: TGTGCCAGCAGTGACCCGACAAACCGACCCTACGAGCAGTACTTC

v_call: TRBV19
cdr3_length: 15
d_call: TRBD1
clone_size: once
j_call: TRBJ1-5
cdr3_aa: CASSTGQGGNQPQHF
cdr3_nt: TGTGCCAGTAGTACAGGACAGGGGGGTAATCAGCCCCAGCATTTT

v_call: TRBV11-3
cdr3_length: 14
d_call: -
clone_size: -
j_call: TRBJ1-1
cdr3_aa: CASSLKGLLSEAFF
cdr3_nt: TGTGCCAGCAGCTTAAAGGGGCTCCTGAGCGAAGCTTTCTTT

v_call: TRBV5-1
cdr3_length: 13
d_call: TRBD2
clone_size: -
j_call: TRBJ2-1
cdr3_aa: CASSPAGGNEQFF
cdr3_nt: TGCGCCAGCAGTCCAGCGGGGGGTAATGAGCAGTTCTTC

v_call: TRBV19
cdr3_length: 16
d_call: TRBD1
clone_size: -
j_call: TRBJ1-3
cdr3_aa: CASTMDRGLSGNTIYF
cdr3_nt: TGTGCCAGTACCATGGACAGGGGGCTCTCTGGAAACACCATATATTTT

v_call: TRBV18
cdr3_length: 16
d_call: TRBD1
clone_size: -
j_call: TRBJ2-1
cdr3_aa: CASSLGSRDRYNEQFF
cdr3_nt: TGTGCCAGCTCACTCGGGTCCCGGGACAGGTACAATGAGCAGTTCTTC

v_call: TRBV30
cdr3_length: 13
d_call: -
clone_size: -
j_call: TRBJ1-3
cdr3_aa: CAWSAVSGNTIYF
cdr3_nt: TGTGCCTGGAGTGCCGTCTCTGGAAACACCATATATTTT

v_call: TRBV10-3
cdr3_length: 15
d_call: TRBD1
clone_size: -
j_call: TRBJ1-1
cdr3_aa: CAISVTGGRNTEAFF
cdr3_nt: TGTGCCATCAGTGTAACAGGGGGGAGGAACACTGAAGCTTTCTTT

v_call: TRBV29-1
cdr3_length: 16
d_call: -
clone_size: -
j_call: TRBJ1-4
cdr3_aa: CSVEDGRGVTNEKLFF
cdr3_nt: TGCAGCGTTGAAGATGGGAGGGGAGTAACTAATGAAAAACTGTTTTTT

v_call: TRBV4-2
cdr3_length: 22
d_call: TRBD1
clone_size: -
j_call: TRBJ2-3
cdr3_aa: CASSQGIRRQGASGPAVYTQYF
cdr3_nt: TGTGCCAGCAGCCAAGGGATTCGGAGACAGGGGGCTAGCGGGCCCGCGGTGTATACGCAGTATTTT

v_call: TRBV30
cdr3_length: 13
d_call: -
clone_size: -
j_call: TRBJ1-1
cdr3_aa: CAWMGPLTGEAFF
cdr3_nt: TGTGCCTGGATGGGCCCTCTAACAGGTGAAGCTTTCTTT

v_call: TRBV5-4
cdr3_length: 14
d_call: -
clone_size: once
j_call: TRBJ2-3
cdr3_aa: CASTDWNLRDTQYF
cdr3_nt: TGTGCCAGTACGGACTGGAATCTAAGGGATACGCAGTATTTT

v_call: TRBV19
cdr3_length: 15
d_call: -
clone_size: -
j_call: TRBJ2-3
cdr3_aa: CASSIPGGGTDTQYF
cdr3_nt: TGTGCCAGTAGTATCCCAGGGGGAGGTACAGATACGCAGTATTTT